Listed below are T cell receptor beta chains from one sample, sequenced in a study of pediatric ulcerative colitis. Method: immunoSEQ multiplex PCR; TCRdb's copy keeps in-frame clones and lacks some. Found here are some 37,000 clones, approximately 73% of them singletons; the top ten hold approximately 0.74%. Sequencing input: gut tissue. Source of these receptors: a boy between 10 and 17 years old with moderate ulcerative colitis. Both conserved end residues are trimmed from each CDR3. Fields, in order: J gene, clone size, D gene, V gene, CDR3 protein. D genes are given only for firm matches. Size tells how often a clone was seen (once, few, many) or the class of an expanded clone, and some rows leave it out.

>TRBJ1-1|-|-|TRBV2
ASSSTGNTEAF
>TRBJ2-3|-|-|TRBV5-8
ASSSLGLTDTQY
>TRBJ2-5|-|TRBD1|TRBV7-2
ASSPTGLQETQY
>TRBJ2-5|-|TRBD1|TRBV5-4
ASRGTGGLETQY
>TRBJ2-7|-|-|TRBV4-1
ASSQERILYEQY
>TRBJ2-7|-|TRBD2|TRBV5-1
ASRQTGLPFYEQY
>TRBJ1-2|-|-|TRBV5-8
ASSVTGPGYT
>TRBJ1-2|-|TRBD1|TRBV19
ASRVGQGVDYGYT
>TRBJ1-5|-|-|TRBV7-2
ASSLASSDQPQH
>TRBJ1-2|few|TRBD1|TRBV5-4
ASSLATGEGYGYT
>TRBJ2-7|-|TRBD2|TRBV29-1
SVALAYEQY
>TRBJ1-1|-|-|TRBV7-9
ASSPPIMNTEAF
>TRBJ2-1|-|-|TRBV11-2
ASSLVGGFHNEQF
>TRBJ2-3|-|-|TRBV21-1
ASSKGPGQFCTDTQY
>TRBJ1-2|-|TRBD1|TRBV6-5
ASSFGQGGGYT
>TRBJ2-1|-|-|TRBV5-8
ASSFSYNEQF
>TRBJ1-2|-|-|TRBV28
ASLGSVTNYGYT
>TRBJ2-1|-|TRBD2|TRBV5-6
ASSSRGGPEQF
>TRBJ2-5|once|TRBD2|TRBV5-6
ASSAGTSGGAQETQY
>TRBJ2-7|-|-|TRBV4-3
ASSQGLSSYEQY
>TRBJ2-6|-|-|TRBV25-1
ASTQDGSGANVLT
>TRBJ2-1|-|-|TRBV11-2
ASSFGVSSYNEQF
>TRBJ2-3|-|TRBD2|TRBV29-1
SVRREGADTQY
>TRBJ1-5|-|-|TRBV6-7
ASWFGPQH
>TRBJ1-4|medium-sized|-|TRBV7-6
ASSSRTASEKLF
>TRBJ1-3|-|TRBD1|TRBV7-8
ASSYRDRGLSGNTIY
>TRBJ2-2|-|TRBD2|TRBV6-5
ASSYLPGGNTGELF
>TRBJ2-7|-|TRBD2|TRBV7-2
ASSPPGLAGGYEQY